This T cell receptor (beta chain) stems from a study of CD8 T cells in ankylosing spondylitis. Regarding the study as a whole: Within ankylosing spondylitis blood, a TCR beta motif made up of roughly eight highly homologous variants appeared to be characteristic.

Quantitative 5'-RACE with molecular barcodes produced the TCR beta libraries. TCRdb re-analysed the 5' RACE reads in MiXCR, keeping a single row per CDR3 protein. In the table there are 290,000 or so distinct CDR3 sequences, about a fifth of which are singletons. The table lists this clonotype with a few counts. Its target is not known. V was pared by 6 bases and J by 4 bases, with 5 bases between. Germline CDR1 reads KGHSH; CDR2 reads LQKENI. There are 11 residues in the CDR3. The rearrangement links TRBV18 to TRBJ2-3; D remains ambiguous. The material sequenced was blood, either unsorted or a sorted T cell fraction (not recorded which). The receptor comes from a female donor with ankylosing spondylitis or in good health (not recorded which). The CDR3 region is CASSEPDTQYF. CDR3 bases: TGTGCCAGCTCCGAGCCAGATACGCAGTATTTT.